The present T cell receptor beta chain was sequenced within a study of T-cell reconstitution after alpha-beta-depleted transplantation in children. Study-wide results and caveats: In some patients, recipient T cells and intrathymic progenitors surviving conditioning explained high day-60 diversity. By about two months after transplant, alpha-beta T cells reportedly arose from several hundred graft clones that had expanded. By one year post-transplant, T-cell counts and diversity largely arose from T cells that were newly produced.

This sample's TCRbeta library carried unique molecular identifier barcodes. MiXCR, applied by TCRdb to the PCR reads, yields one record per CDR3 protein. Seen here are about 980,000 distinct CDR3 sequences, about 29% observed once, and the top ten hold roughly 27%. The CDR3 contains 14 residues. Per germline, CDR1 SGHTA and CDR2 FQGNSA. V was trimmed by 3 bases and J by 4 bases, leaving 12 bases between them. With respect to this clonotype: No antigen is known for it.

This sequence was found in a boy in the first two years of life who had a stem cell transplant for SCID, so the T cells may come from the graft donor. This specimen consisted of PBMCs, mostly from graft donor cells, obtained 360 days after TCRalphabeta/CD19-depleted stem cell transplant. The V call is TRBV7-2, the J call TRBJ1-1, with D perhaps matching TRBD1 (5 bases). The CDR3 DNA sequence: TGTGCCAGCAGCTTGCAGGGTTTCGGCACTGAAGCTTTCTTT. It specifies CASSLQGFGTEAFF. Based on the CDR3 plus reference TRBV7-2 and TRBJ1-1, the full variable domain is GAGVSQSPSNKVTEKGKDVELRCDPISGHTALYWYRQSLGQGLEFLIYFQGNSAPDKSGLPSDRFSAERTGGSVSTLTIQRTQQEDSAVYLCASSLQGFGTEAFFGQGTRLTVV.